This TCR beta chain was sequenced for a study of T cell repertoires and HLA-DP antigens. TCRdb keeps only in-frame clones here, not all; method: immunoSEQ multiplex PCR. The sample has over 100,000 clones, 92% seen once. Regarding this clone: What it binds is unknown.

Germline lookup yields CDR1 MNHNS and CDR2 SASEGT. V gave up 3 bases and J gave up 2 bases; unmatched junction bases: 5. The CDR3 sequence is 15 residues long. This chain joins TRBV6-1 and TRBJ2-3, with 7 bases aligning to TRBD1. This clonotype was sampled from a woman younger than 30 in good health and CMV-seronegative. The sample comprised CD4+ T cells from PBMCs. The CDR3 bases are TGTGCCAGCAGTGATTGGACAGGTTCCACAGATACGCAGTATTTT. It is translated as CASSDWTGSTDTQYF.